The T cell receptor beta chain described here comes from a study of identical twins. Comments on this clonotype: The antigen remains unidentified.

Unique molecular identifiers were in the cDNA, with template-switch universal primer binding. Each CDR3 protein gets one entry after TCRdb re-called the 5' RACE reads with MiXCR. The sample carries roughly 570,000 distinct CDR3 sequences, approximately 9.6% recorded once. Study-wide points: While abundant cord blood beta clonotypes carried fewer insertions, memory repertoires showed no such pattern.

The CDR3 covers 14 residues. Trimming stripped 2 bases from V and 4 bases from J, with 12 bases between. Germline loops: CDR1 ENHRY, CDR2 SYGVKD. The same data also went into a second study, on yellow fever vaccine responses in identical twins.

Sequencing was carried out using PBMCs. This chain links TRBV10-3 with TRBJ2-7; possible D gene TRBD2, 6 bases. This receptor was identified in a woman between 18 and 30 years old in good health. The CDR3 loop is CAISEVDGTYEQYF. For the CDR3, the DNA is TGTGCCATCAGTGAGGTAGACGGGACTTACGAGCAGTACTTC.